This T cell receptor (beta chain) was captured by sequencing in a study of T-cell reconstitution after alpha-beta-depleted transplantation in children (dated by TCRdb to 2016 to 2017). A note on the overall study: Using TCR repertoire profiling, the study quantitatively followed how T-cell immune reconstitution unfolded in children after TCRalphabeta/CD19-depleted allogeneic hematopoietic cell transplantation.

The CDR3, from cysteine to phenylalanine, totals 17 residues. Just the 51-base CDR3 DNA is kept, in frame starting at base 1. The germline V gene sets CDR1 to MNHNS and CDR2 to SASEGT. For this chain, trimming is 6 bases at the V end and 1 base at the J end, and the number of junction bases without a gene match is 8. The sample's treatment or condition label is to be understood as: allogeneic hematopoietic cell transplantation with graft depleted of TCRalphabeta T cells and CD19 B cells. The transplant recipients were children given TCRalphabeta/CD19-depleted allogeneic hematopoietic cell grafts. Library construction relied on PCR. Instrument used: Illumina HiSeq 2500. TCR libraries were prepared with molecular barcoding, using unique molecular identifiers to normalize TCRbeta repertoire quantification. TCRdb reworked the public reads: Q25 trimming with fastp, MiXCR clone assembly, productive beta chains retained. Identical CDR3 protein sequences are pooled into one entry, listed with their most common genes and DNA. The sample yields roughly 490,000 distinct CDR3 sequences; approximately 10% were counted once. Clones ranked in the top ten supply 12% to 15% of the sample.

Note on this clonotype: Its antigen is still unknown. Qualities for individual bases were not recorded, and no much larger clone is one base off.

On the study overall, not on this receptor specifically: About two months after transplant, the apparently early recovery of alphabetaT-cell counts reportedly depended on just several hundred clones that had expanded rapidly and came from non-depleted graft cells. In some patients, the high TCRbeta diversity seen at day 60 was put down to recipient T cells and intrathymic progenitors that had survived conditioning. Over the following months the frequencies of hyperexpanded clones went down, and after one year T-cell counts and TCRbeta diversity were mostly credited to newly produced T cells.

This TCR derives from a female patient aged 2-10 years who had a stem cell transplant for aplastic anemia, so the T cells may come from the graft donor. The sequencing used PBMCs, mostly from graft donor cells, collected 180 days after TCRalphabeta/CD19-depleted stem cell transplant. This chain is built from TRBV6-1 and TRBJ2-3; 12 bases in the middle match TRBD2. The CDR3 here reads CASSRLAGGPRTDTQYF. The DNA sequence is given as TGTGCCAGCAGCCGTCTAGCGGGAGGGCCGCGCACAGATACGCAGTATTTT.